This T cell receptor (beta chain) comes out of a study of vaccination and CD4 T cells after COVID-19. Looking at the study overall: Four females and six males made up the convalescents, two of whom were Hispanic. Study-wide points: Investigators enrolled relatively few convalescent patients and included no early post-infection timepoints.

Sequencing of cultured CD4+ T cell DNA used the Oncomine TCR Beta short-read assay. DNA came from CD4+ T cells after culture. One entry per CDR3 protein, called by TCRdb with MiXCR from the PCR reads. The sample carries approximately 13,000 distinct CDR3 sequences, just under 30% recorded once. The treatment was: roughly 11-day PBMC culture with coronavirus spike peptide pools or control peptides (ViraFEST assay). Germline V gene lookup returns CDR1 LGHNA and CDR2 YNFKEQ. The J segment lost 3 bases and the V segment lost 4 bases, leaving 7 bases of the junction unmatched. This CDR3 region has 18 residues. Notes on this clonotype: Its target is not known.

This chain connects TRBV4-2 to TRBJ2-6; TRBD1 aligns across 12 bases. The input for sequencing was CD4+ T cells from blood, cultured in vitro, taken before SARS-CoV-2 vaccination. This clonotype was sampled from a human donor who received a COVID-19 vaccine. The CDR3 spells CASSLTGQGAGGANVLTF. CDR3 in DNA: TGTGCCAGCAGCCTTACGGGACAGGGGGCCGGTGGGGCCAACGTCCTGACTTTC.